This TCR beta chain was observed in a study of shared clonotypes between healthy human individuals. The V and J ends lost 1 base and 2 bases respectively, with 14 bases between them. CDR1 and CDR2 (germline): MGHRA, YSYEKL. The CDR3 spans 16 residues. Sequencing was performed with immunoSEQ multiplex PCR; in TCRdb, only in-frame clones are kept and a portion is missing. Among over 800,000 clones, roughly 92% were seen once, and the ten largest hold around 24%. Naive CD8 cells were CD45RO-negative, positively selected for CCR7, excluding terminally differentiated effector memory CD45RA+ cells. The sample comprised naive CD8+ T cells sorted from blood. The chain uses TRBV4-1 and TRBJ1-2; D might be TRBD1 (6 bases). This TCR derives from a man aged 25 to 40 in good health. This CDR3 is CASSQVVGQYNYGYTF. As DNA, the CDR3 is TGCGCCAGCAGCCAAGTGGTAGGACAGTACAACTATGGCTACACCTTC.